A selection of T cell receptor beta chains follows, all from one sample in a study of cytomegalovirus exposure and HLA in healthy donors. Only in-frame clones appear in the TCRdb table, and some are missing; sequencing was by immunoSEQ multiplex PCR. The sample includes about 140,000 clones, about 74% of them seen just once. Sequencing input: PBMCs. These receptors all come from a woman aged 40 to 55 in good health and CMV-seronegative. Both conserved end residues are part of each CDR3. D genes are given only for firm matches. Not every row has a clone size; where given, it reads once, few, many or a size class.

TRBV12-5	.	TRBJ1-2	.	TGTGCTAGTGGTTTGGTAGGCCCAATGACAGGATACTATGGCTACACCTTC	CASGLVGPMTGYYGYTF
TRBV19	.	TRBJ1-3	TRBD1	TGTGCCAGTGGCAGGGGGACAGGAGACGTAACTGGAAACACCATATATTTT	CASGRGTGDVTGNTIYF
TRBV30	.	TRBJ2-3	.	TGTGCCTGGAGTGTACTTAGTGGAACGAGCACAGATGCGCAGTATTTT	CAWSVLSGTSTDAQYF
TRBV6-1	once	TRBJ2-1	TRBD2	TGTGCCAGCAGTGAAGGGTTGGCCTGGCTAGCGGGAGAGGTTGAGCAGTTCTTC	CASSEGLAWLAGEVEQFF
TRBV7-7	.	TRBJ2-5	.	TGTGCCAGCAGCTTATTGGGAGGAGAGACCCAGTACTTC	CASSLLGGETQYF
TRBV6-1	.	TRBJ1-2	TRBD1	TGTGCCAGCAGTCTGACAGGGGTCTATGGCTACACCTTC	CASSLTGVYGYTF
TRBV19	.	TRBJ2-3	.	TGTGCCAGTAGTATGCTTGGCCCAGATACGCAGTATTTT	CASSMLGPDTQYF
TRBV29-1	.	TRBJ1-2	TRBD1	TGCAGCGTTGCTGACAGGGCGGGAGGCTACACCTTC	CSVADRAGGYTF
TRBV4-1	.	TRBJ2-7	.	TGCGCCAGCAGCCCCGGCGGTGGGGGGAACTGCGAGCAGTACTTC	CASSPGGGGNCEQYF
TRBV7-2	.	TRBJ2-3	.	TGTGCCAGCAACGCAGGGGCAGATACGCAGTATTTT	CASNAGADTQYF
TRBV30	.	TRBJ1-2	TRBD1	TGTGCCTGGAGTGTAAAGGGGGCTGGGGGCTACACCTTC	CAWSVKGAGGYTF
TRBV11-2	.	TRBJ2-3	.	TGTGCCAGCAACAACCCGAGGGATACGCAGTATTTT	CASNNPRDTQYF
TRBV7-9	.	TRBJ2-7	.	TGTTCCAGCAGCGCTTGGCAGAACGAGCAGTACTTC	CSSSAWQNEQYF
TRBV5-1	.	TRBJ1-5	TRBD1	TGCGCCAGCAGCACCGGGACAGGGAATCAGCCCCAGCATTTT	CASSTGTGNQPQHF
TRBV21-1	few	TRBJ1-3	.	TGTGCCAGCAGCGTCCCAGGGGTCTCTGGAAACACCATATATTTT	CASSVPGVSGNTIYF
TRBV4-2	.	TRBJ2-7	TRBD2	TGTGCCAGCAGCCAAGACGCTAGCGGCTCCTACGAGCAGTACTTC	CASSQDASGSYEQYF
TRBV19	once	TRBJ1-6	.	TGTGCCAGTAGGAAACAGGGAAAAGCCTATAATTCACCCCTCCACTTT	CASRKQGKAYNSPLHF
TRBV5-6	.	TRBJ2-7	.	TGTGCCAGCAGCTTGTGGCAGGTCACCTACGAGCAGTACTTC	CASSLWQVTYEQYF
TRBV29-1	.	TRBJ2-7	TRBD1	TGCAGCGTTGGGGACAGGGGGAAGTTTTACGAGCAGTACTTC	CSVGDRGKFYEQYF
TRBV14	few	TRBJ1-2	TRBD1	TGTGCCAGCAGCTACCAACAGGGGGCCTATGGCTACACCTTC	CASSYQQGAYGYTF
TRBV9	few	TRBJ1-2	.	TGTGCCAGCAGCGTAAGGGGGACCCGGGACCCCGGTTTCTATGGCTACACCTTC	CASSVRGTRDPGFYGYTF
TRBV20-1	.	TRBJ1-1	.	TGCAGTGCTAGGGCGAGGACTGAAGCTTTCTTT	CSARARTEAFF
TRBV14	.	TRBJ1-6	.	TGTGCCAGCAGCTCGCGGACAGCGTCACCCCTCCACTTT	CASSSRTASPLHF
TRBV29-1	.	TRBJ2-5	.	TGCAGCGTTGTGTCGGGGTACGAGACCCAGTACTTC	CSVVSGYETQYF
TRBV18	.	TRBJ2-2	.	TGTGCCAGCTCACCACCGTCTCTAAACACCGGGGAGCTGTTTTTT	CASSPPSLNTGELFF
TRBV28	.	TRBJ1-5	TRBD1	TGTGCCAGCAGTTCTCAGGGGACAGGGTCCAATCAGCCCCAGCATTTT	CASSSQGTGSNQPQHF